The source of this TCR beta chain is a study of cytomegalovirus exposure and HLA in healthy donors. Broader study findings: TCR beta chains numbering some 160 were designated cytomegalovirus-associated.

The primer mix had 60 Vbeta and 13 Jbeta primers. TCRdb keeps only in-frame clones here, not all; method: immunoSEQ multiplex PCR. The table shows under 150,000 clones, with approximately 61% occurring only once. Concerning this clone: Its antigen is undetermined.

Looked up from germline, CDR1 is LNHDA and CDR2 is SQIVND (reference sequence). Trimming removed 5 bases from V and 1 base from J, with 14 bases in between. This CDR3 has 15 amino acids. The sample consisted of PBMCs. The source is a woman aged 40 to 55 in good health and CMV-seronegative. This sequence joins TRBV19 and TRBJ2-5; no reliable D call. The CDR3 DNA reads as TGTGCCAGTAGTCCTCAGAGGCCGGCCCAAGAGACCCAGTACTTC. It encodes CASSPQRPAQETQYF.